The source of this T cell receptor (beta chain) is a study of blood T cells in healthy people across ages. A second PCR of roughly 7 to 11 cycles used a sample-barcoded 5' primer and a J-beta primer mix. TCRdb ran MiXCR on the 5' RACE reads and lists one entry per CDR3 protein. The table has hundreds of thousands of distinct CDR3 sequences, roughly 50% seen once. Every sample yielded at least 6 million isolated PBMCs. Only a few counts were recorded for this clonotype. The antigen is not known. Study observations and caveats: Per million T cells, the diversity of TCR beta decreased roughly linearly as age advanced.

Germline V CDR1 and CDR2: MNHNY, SVGAGI (reference sequence). Losses at the gene ends were 5 bases for V and 3 bases for J; bases not matched to a gene: 8. The CDR3 covers 15 residues. Sequencing input: blood. The rearrangement links TRBV6-6 to TRBJ2-3; 7 nucleotides match TRBD1. The clonotype was recovered from a man in his thirties or forties in good health. The CDR3 is CASSLGGSITDTQYF. The CDR3 DNA sequence: TGTGCCAGCAGTCTAGGGGGCTCCATAACAGATACGCAGTATTTT.